Shown below are 21 T cell receptor beta chains from a single sample sequenced in a study of shared clonotypes between healthy human individuals. The assay was immunoSEQ multiplex PCR, and TCRdb's table has in-frame clones only and misses some. The sample holds around 2.1 million clones; almost 96% are singletons and the top ten take approximately 0.13%. The sequenced sample was naive CD4+ T cells sorted from blood. Subset in this sample: CD45RA+ positively selected. The receptor set was obtained from a man between 18 and 29 years old in good health.

The V and J genes are TRBV11-1 and TRBJ1-1; tentatively, D is TRBD1 (6 bases). In germline, CDR1 is SGHAT, CDR2 FQDESV (reference sequence). The CDR3 extends over 15 amino acids. V lost 4 bases and J 1 base, leaving 13 bases between the germline ends. In nucleotides, the CDR3 is TGTGCCAGCAGCTCCCAGGGACAAAAGAACACTGAAGCTTTCTTT. It encodes CASSSQGQKNTEAFF.

A remark on this clone: Within the sample, other DNA sequences also encode this same CDR3. This chain links TRBV28 with TRBJ2-7, with 9 positions matching TRBD2. Per the germline V gene, CDR1 is MDHEN and CDR2 is SYDVKM. The J segment lost 4 bases and the V segment lost 3 bases, leaving 7 bases of the junction unmatched. This CDR3 spans 15 amino acids. The CDR3 sequence is CASSLGGGASYEQYF. DNA of the CDR3: TGTGCCAGCAGTTTGGGCGGGGGGGCGTCATACGAGCAGTACTTC.

This chain joins TRBV5-4 and TRBJ1-3, with a possible D match to TRBD1 (5 bases). Germline V gives CDR1 SGHNT, CDR2 YYREEE (reference sequence). Trimming removed 0 bases at V and 4 bases at J, with 14 bases between. The length of the CDR3 is 16 residues. CDR3 nucleotides: TGTGCCAGCAGCTTGGCCAGGGCAAGTCCCGGAAACACCATATATTTT. It translates to CASSLARASPGNTIYF. The whole variable domain, filled in from reference TRBV5-4 and TRBJ1-3, reads ETGVTQSPTHLIKTRGQQVTLRCSSQSGHNTVSWYQQALGQGPQFIFQYYREEENGRGNFPPRFSGLQFPNYSSELNVNALELDDSALYLCASSLARASPGNTIYFGEGSWLTVV.

The rearrangement uses TRBV11-2 and TRBJ2-7, with TRBD1 matching 10 bases. Germline CDR1 is SGHAT and CDR2 is FQNNGV. CDR3 length equals 16 residues. The V and J ends lost 3 bases and 6 bases, in that order; junction bases with no gene match: 11. The CDR3: CASSLDRGAPGAEQYF. The CDR3 DNA is TGTGCCAGCAGCTTGGACAGGGGGGCACCGGGCGCCGAGCAGTACTTC.

The chain carries TRBV2 and TRBJ2-3; 12 nucleotides align to TRBD2. CDR1 SNHLY and CDR2 FYNNEI come from the germline V gene. The trim removed 4 bases at V and 5 bases at J, leaving 4 bases unmatched. The CDR3 contains 15 residues. The DNA of the CDR3 is TGTGCCAGCAGTGTTCAACTAGCGGGAGGAGATACGCAGTATTTT. Translated, it gives CASSVQLAGGDTQYF.

V is TRBV10-3 and J is TRBJ1-5; TRBD1 might be the D (5 bases). Germline loops: CDR1 ENHRY, CDR2 SYGVKD. CDR3 length: 14 residues. Deletions cut 3 bases from V and 5 bases from J, with 11 bases between. CDR3 in amino acids: CAISDRPGDQPQHF. As DNA, the CDR3 is TGTGCCATCAGTGACAGGCCGGGGGATCAGCCCCAGCATTTT.

This clone showed up just once. The chain employs TRBV6-6 and TRBJ1-6, with unresolved D. V was trimmed by 1 base and J by 6 bases, leaving 10 bases between them. Looked up from germline, CDR1 is MNHNY and CDR2 is SVGAGI (reference sequence). The CDR3 runs 15 residues. CDR3 residues: CASSYLRASNSPLHF. The CDR3 coding sequence is TGTGCCAGCAGTTACTTGCGGGCAAGTAATTCACCCCTCCACTTT.

V gene TRBV6-6 combines with J gene TRBJ1-5, with unresolved D. The CDR3 has 16 residues. CDR1 MNHNY and CDR2 SVGAGI come from the germline V gene (reference sequence). V lost 0 bases and J lost 0, with 9 bases in between. The CDR3 DNA reads as TGTGCCAGCAGTTACTCCGGACGTTATAGCAATCAGCCCCAGCATTTT. Protein: CASSYSGRYSNQPQHF.

V gene TRBV7-8 combines with J gene TRBJ1-6; the D is unclear. The CDR3 sequence is 15 residues long. V lost 4 bases to trimming and J lost 5 bases, with 12 bases between them. CDR1 SGHVS and CDR2 FQNEAQ come from the germline V gene. In DNA form, the CDR3 reads TGTGCCAGCAGCTCCAGGACCCTAAATAATTCACCCCTCCACTTT. As protein: CASSSRTLNNSPLHF.

This chain connects TRBV29-1 to TRBJ1-2; D gene unclear. V was trimmed by 0 bases and J by 10 bases, leaving 9 bases between them. Per the germline V gene, CDR1 is SQVTM and CDR2 is ANQGSEA. This CDR3 spans 11 amino acids. CDR3 in amino acids: CSVEEGFVYTF. As DNA, the CDR3 is TGCAGCGTTGAAGAGGGATTTGTCTACACCTTC. The whole variable domain, remainder taken from reference TRBV29-1 and TRBJ1-2, is SAVISQKPSRDICQRGTSLTIQCQVDSQVTMMFWYRQQPGQSLTLIATANQGSEATYESGFVIDKFPISRPNLTFSTLTVSNMSPEDSSIYLCSVEEGFVYTFGSGTRLTVV.

CDR3 residues: CASRPGQGGGETQYF. DNA for the CDR3: TGTGCCAGCAGACCAGGACAGGGCGGGGGAGAGACCCAGTACTTC. The J gene is TRBJ2-5, the V gene TRBV7-2; tentative D call: TRBD1 (8 bases). V dropped 6 bases and J dropped 4 bases, with 18 bases sitting between them. There are 15 residues in the CDR3. CDR1 SGHTA and CDR2 FQGNSA come from the germline V gene.

This CDR3 is CASSSGRFSYNEQFF. The CDR3 DNA is TGTGCCAGCAGCTCCGGGAGGTTCTCCTACAATGAGCAGTTCTTC. V is TRBV5-6 and J is TRBJ2-1, with 7 nucleotides matching TRBD2. The V gene end was trimmed by 3 bases and the J gene end by 0 bases; junction bases not matched to a gene: 3. Per germline, CDR1 SGHDT and CDR2 YYEEEE. This CDR3 region has 15 residues.

This sequence joins TRBV27 and TRBJ2-1; possibly TRBD1 or TRBD2 for D (5 bases each). Germline V gives CDR1 MNHEY, CDR2 SMNVEV (reference sequence). The V end was cut by 3 bases, the J end by 7 bases, with 13 bases between. CDR3 length equals 14 residues. The CDR3 DNA sequence: TGTGCCAGCAGTTTGAGGGGTATGGGGAATGAGCAGTTCTTC. Its translation: CASSLRGMGNEQFF.

This chain joins TRBV5-1 and TRBJ2-3; D is undetermined. The CDR3 runs 13 residues. Germline CDR1 SGHRS, CDR2 YFSETQ. Deletions cut 2 bases from V and 4 bases from J, with 8 bases between. The CDR3 region has the DNA TGCGCCAGCAGCTTCCCTAACTCAGATACGCAGTATTTT. Encoded protein: CASSFPNSDTQYF.

The chain uses TRBV6-6 and TRBJ2-7; D may correspond to TRBD1 or TRBD2 (5 bases each). Germline CDR1 MNHNY, CDR2 SVGAGI (reference sequence). Trimming shortened V by 2 bases and J by 2 bases, and 10 bases separated the two germline ends. This CDR3 spans 14 amino acids. The CDR3 loop is CASSYRGETYEQYF. In nucleotides, the CDR3 is TGTGCCAGCAGTTACCGAGGGGAAACCTACGAGCAGTACTTC.

The chain combines TRBV5-1 with TRBJ2-3; tentative D call: TRBD2 (5 bases). V was trimmed by 4 bases and J by 0 bases, leaving 12 bases between them. There are 15 residues in the CDR3. Germline CDR1 and CDR2: SGHRS and YFSETQ. Here the CDR3 DNA reads TGCGCCAGCAGCCGGACTGACCCTAGCACAGATACGCAGTATTTT. Amino acids: CASSRTDPSTDTQYF.

This rearrangement joins TRBV9 to TRBJ1-2; possible D gene TRBD1, 6 bases. This CDR3 is built from 13 residues. V was clipped by 0 bases and J by 7 bases, with 10 bases between them. The germline CDR1 and CDR2 sequences are SGDLS and YYNGEE. The CDR3, as DNA: TGTGCCAGCAGCGTAGTACAGGGCTTTGGCTACACCTTC. Encoded protein: CASSVVQGFGYTF.

This clone was picked up one time. The chain employs TRBV30 and TRBJ1-2, with D maybe TRBD1 (5 bases). The ends were cut back, 0 bases at V and 0 bases at J, with 11 bases in the middle. Germline-derived CDR1 and CDR2 are GTSNPN and SVGIG (reference sequence). This CDR3 comprises 15 residues. The CDR3 nucleotides read TGTGCCTGGAGTGTACTAAGGGACTCTAACTATGGCTACACCTTC. Protein sequence: CAWSVLRDSNYGYTF.

The chain combines TRBV2 with TRBJ1-2; D is undetermined. The CDR3 length is 12 residues. V shed 7 bases and J shed 4 bases, with 10 bases lying between them. CDR1 is SNHLY, CDR2 FYNNEI, per germline. CDR3 DNA sequence: TGTGCCAGCATTAGGGATACCTATGGCTACACCTTC. Amino acid sequence: CASIRDTYGYTF.

J is TRBJ2-2 and V is TRBV10-1; D may be TRBD2 (6 bases). CDR3 length: 16 amino acids. Trimming shortened V by 6 bases and J by 0 bases, and 14 bases separated the two germline ends. Germline values: CDR1 WNHNN, CDR2 SYGVQD (reference sequence). Here the CDR3 DNA reads TGCGCCAGCAGCCCTTGGGGGGACTCGAACACCGGGGAGCTGTTTTTT. It translates to CASSPWGDSNTGELFF.

The V and J genes are TRBV25-1 and TRBJ2-7; D might be TRBD1 (5 bases). The ends were cut back, 0 bases at V and 4 bases at J, with 13 bases in the middle. Germline lookup yields CDR1 MGHDK and CDR2 SYGVNS. This CDR3 spans 15 amino acids. DNA for the CDR3: TGTGCCAGCAGTGAATATTTAGGGGCGGCATACGAGCAGTACTTC. Amino acids: CASSEYLGAAYEQYF.